The present entry profiles one T cell receptor beta chain with its context. The antigen is not known. The data stem from a study of PD-L1 blockade in urothelial cancer. Looking at the study overall: A median of about 140,000 T cells was found in the blood samples. Study-level results: Expansion of tumor-associated blood clones at 3 weeks was greater in durable-benefit patients.

V was pared by 6 bases and J by 5 bases, with 13 bases of the junction left unmatched. Looked up from germline, CDR1 is SGHRS and CDR2 is YFSETQ. The CDR3 totals 15 residues. The method was immunoSEQ multiplex PCR; TCRdb's version includes in-frame clones alone and lacks a portion of them. This table holds about 38,000 clones, over 75% found once. The V gene is TRBV5-1, the J gene TRBJ2-5, with 7 bases matching TRBD2. The receptor was isolated from a man in his 70s with urothelial cancer. The material was PBMCs, obtained around atezolizumab (anti-PD-L1) treatment. The CDR3 DNA sequence: TGCGCCAGCAACTCGGGGCCCGGGAGGCCGGAGACCCAGTACTTC. It encodes CASNSGPGRPETQYF.